The sequence of this T cell receptor (beta chain) was determined in a study of blood T cell repertoires in COVID-19. Overall study: In each case, the material was cDNA or gDNA derived from T cells, B-cell-depleted T cells, or PBMCs.

Data came from immunoSEQ multiplex PCR; TCRdb stores just in-frame clones and leaves some out. The repertoire has some 120,000 clones, more than 70% of them found once; the top ten carry approximately 5%. The CDR3 runs 13 residues. V was pared by 2 bases and J by 4 bases, with 8 bases between. Sequenced input: peripheral blood. This chain connects TRBV12-3 or TRBV12-4 to TRBJ1-2, with D unresolved. The receptor was isolated from a human donor in a cohort sampled during active COVID-19. The CDR3 here is CASSLSNSYGYTF. The CDR3 DNA follows: TGTGCCAGCAGTTTAAGTAACAGCTATGGCTACACCTTC.